This T cell receptor (beta chain) was sequenced for a study of response to subunit inactivated influenza vaccine. Study-level findings and limits: The study's authors posited that every seasonal influenza vaccination enlists few new T cells.

TCRdb reprocessed the RT-PCR reads via MiXCR and lists one record per CDR3 protein. The sample lists about 780,000 distinct CDR3 sequences; around a sixth were seen once. Comment on this clonotype: Its specificity is not known.

The CDR3 covers 13 residues. Germline V CDR1 and CDR2: DFQATT, SNEGSKA (reference sequence). Trimming at V came to 6 bases and at J to 3 bases, leaving 3 bases not matched to a gene. V gene TRBV20-1 combines with J gene TRBJ2-7, with 12 positions matching TRBD2. This specimen consisted of PBMCs from blood, obtained 4 to 6 days after vaccination. The source is a man aged 50-59 years who received an inactivated influenza vaccine. CDR3 sequence: CSAQGLAGYEQYF. The CDR3, as DNA: TGCAGTGCCCAGGGACTAGCGGGCTACGAGCAGTACTTC.